The 10 T cell receptor beta chains below come from one sample, sequenced in a study of OX40 agonist ivuxolimab in advanced cancers. Sequenced by immunoSEQ multiplex PCR; TCRdb stores in-frame clones only, minus some. The sample shows approximately 89,000 clones, 90% to 95% of them seen only once. The source was CD4+ or CD8+ T cells sorted from blood, collected in a trial of the OX40 agonist ivuxolimab. The receptors shown here come from an adult with an advanced solid tumor such as melanoma, head and neck, liver or kidney cancer.

This chain connects TRBV28 to TRBJ1-3; D is undetermined. CDR1 and CDR2 from the germline V gene are MDHEN and SYDVKM. The CDR3 totals 14 residues. Trimming shortened V by 7 bases and J by 0 bases, and 10 bases separated the two germline ends. CDR3 sequence reads: CASNGGISGNTIYF. The CDR3 DNA is TGTGCCAGCAATGGAGGGATCTCTGGAAACACCATATATTTT.

V is TRBV29-1 and J is TRBJ1-2; D remains unclear. The CDR3 length is 14 residues. CDR1 and CDR2 (germline): SQVTM, ANQGSEA. V shed 7 bases and J shed 3 bases, with 18 bases lying between them. CDR3 amino acids: CSDWTPSEDYGYTF. The DNA of the CDR3 is TGCAGCGACTGGACGCCGTCTGAGGACTATGGCTACACCTTC.

The genes are TRBV4-1 and TRBJ2-3; tentative D call: TRBD1 (6 bases). The germline CDR1 and CDR2 sequences are MGHRA and YSYEKL. The CDR3 is made up of 15 amino acids. Trimming removed 4 bases from V and 2 bases from J, with 13 bases in between. The CDR3 sequence: CASSLRQADTDTQYF. DNA for the CDR3: TGCGCCAGCAGCCTGCGACAGGCCGACACAGATACGCAGTATTTT.

V usage is TRBV7-2 and J usage is TRBJ2-1, with 9 nucleotides matching TRBD1. This CDR3 has 14 residues. Germline CDR1 is SGHTA and CDR2 is FQGNSA. V lost 6 bases, J lost 7 bases, and 7 bases stayed unmatched. In DNA, the CDR3 is TGTGCCAGCAGTTTACCGACAGGGGGAAATGAGCAGTTCTTC. Translated: CASSLPTGGNEQFF. The whole variable domain, filled in from reference TRBV7-2 and TRBJ2-1, reads GAGVSQSPSNKVTEKGKDVELRCDPISGHTALYWYRQSLGQGLEFLIYFQGNSAPDKSGLPSDRFSAERTGGSVSTLTIQRTQQEDSAVYLCASSLPTGGNEQFFGPGTRLTVL.

This clone was counted once. The gene calls are TRBV28 and TRBJ1-2, with D hard to call. Per germline, CDR1 MDHEN and CDR2 SYDVKM. The ends were cut back, 7 bases at V and 7 bases at J, with 16 bases in the middle. The length of the CDR3 is 13 residues. CDR3 amino acids: CASTPPTSPGYTF. The CDR3 DNA sequence: TGTGCCAGCACCCCGCCTACCTCCCCTGGCTACACCTTC.

The V gene is TRBV21-1, the J gene TRBJ2-5; the D call in the table, TRBD2, was not verified against the DNA. TRBV21-1 constitutes a pseudogene. The CDR3 runs to 16 residues. CDR3 amino acids: CASSKVIAGFQETQYF. In DNA, the CDR3 is TGTGCCAGCAGCAAAGTAATAGCGGGATTCCAAGAGACCCAGTACTTC.

The chain links TRBV28 to TRBJ2-1; TRBD1 agrees at 9 bases. V dropped 4 bases and J dropped 9; count of bases not matched to a gene: 10. There are 15 residues in the CDR3. Per the germline V gene, CDR1 is MDHEN and CDR2 is SYDVKM. The CDR3 region has the DNA TGTGCCAGCAGTTCCCCCCGGGACAGGGTGAGTGAGCAGTTCTTC. Encoded protein: CASSSPRDRVSEQFF.

The chain couples TRBV19 to TRBJ2-1; the D gene is possibly TRBD2 (5 bases). Trimming removed 5 bases at V and 10 bases at J, with 18 bases between. The CDR3 is 14 amino acids. CDR1 LNHDA and CDR2 SQIVND come from the germline V gene (reference sequence). CDR3 region: CASSPGLASTEQFF. CDR3 nucleotide sequence: TGTGCCAGTAGTCCCGGACTCGCCTCCACAGAGCAGTTCTTC.

This rearrangement joins TRBV7-9 to TRBJ2-7; D remains ambiguous. The CDR3 is 12 amino acids. The germline CDR1 and CDR2 sequences are SEHNR and FQNEAQ (reference sequence). V lost 5 bases to trimming and J lost 2 bases, with 7 bases between them. The CDR3 DNA follows: TGTGCCAGCAGCCGCATGACCTACGAGCAGTACTTC. Amino acids: CASSRMTYEQYF.

This clone was observed once. V usage is TRBV5-1 and J usage is TRBJ2-1; D is ambiguous. Germline V gene lookup returns CDR1 SGHRS and CDR2 YFSETQ. This CDR3 has 14 residues. Trimming shortened V by 0 bases and J by 5 bases, and 9 bases separated the two germline ends. This chain's CDR3 is CASSLGQVNNEQFF. Here the CDR3 DNA reads TGCGCCAGCAGCTTGGGACAAGTCAACAATGAGCAGTTCTTC.